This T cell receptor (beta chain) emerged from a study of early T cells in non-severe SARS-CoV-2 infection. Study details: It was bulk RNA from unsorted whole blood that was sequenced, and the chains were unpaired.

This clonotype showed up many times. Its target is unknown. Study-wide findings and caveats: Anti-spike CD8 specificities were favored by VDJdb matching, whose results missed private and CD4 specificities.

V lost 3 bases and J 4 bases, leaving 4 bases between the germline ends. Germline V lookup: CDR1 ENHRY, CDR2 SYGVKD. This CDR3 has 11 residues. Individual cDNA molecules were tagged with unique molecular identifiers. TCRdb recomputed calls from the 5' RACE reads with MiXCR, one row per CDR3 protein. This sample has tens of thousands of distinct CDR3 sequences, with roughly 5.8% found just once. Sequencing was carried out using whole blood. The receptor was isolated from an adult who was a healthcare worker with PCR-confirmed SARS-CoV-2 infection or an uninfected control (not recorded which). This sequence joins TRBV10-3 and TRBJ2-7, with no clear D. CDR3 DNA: TGTGCCATCAGTGACCTTTACGAGCAGTACTTC. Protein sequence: CAISDLYEQYF.